The clone carrying this TCR beta chain was counted a few times. Its antigen is still unknown. Extraction of RNA preceded its reverse transcription into cDNA, which served as the sequencing template. Produced via immunoSEQ multiplex PCR; TCRdb's table is partial and in-frame only. The data contain some 190,000 clones, around 56% of them seen just once; the ten biggest clones take up about 0.65%. These data come from a study of CD8+ T cells in alopecia areata. Study-wide findings and caveats: Tofacitinib significantly brought down scalp clonality and expanded CD8+ clones among top 100. As there was one nonresponder, how baseline CD8+ expansion relates to response remains uncertain.

Germline V gene data show CDR1 as SQVTM and CDR2 as ANQGSEA. CDR3 length equals 13 residues. Trimming shortened V by 7 bases and J by 8 bases, and 20 bases separated the two germline ends. The treatment: oral pan-JAK inhibitor, 5-10 mg twice daily. The chain combines TRBV29-1 with TRBJ1-2; D ambiguous. This material consisted of CD4+ T cells sorted from blood, taken at week 4, from a patient treated with tofacitinib. The sequence derives from a human donor with alopecia areata. The chain's CDR3 is CSAAAPWLRGYTF. DNA for the CDR3: TGCAGCGCCGCTGCGCCGTGGTTACGGGGCTACACCTTC.